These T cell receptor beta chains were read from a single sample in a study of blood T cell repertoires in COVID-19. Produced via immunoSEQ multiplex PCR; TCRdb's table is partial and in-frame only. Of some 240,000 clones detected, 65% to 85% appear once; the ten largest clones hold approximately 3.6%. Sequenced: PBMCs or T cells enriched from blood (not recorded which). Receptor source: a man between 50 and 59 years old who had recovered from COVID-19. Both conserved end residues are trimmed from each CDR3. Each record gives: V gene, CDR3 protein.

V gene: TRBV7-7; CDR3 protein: ASSLRVGRGEYNEQF
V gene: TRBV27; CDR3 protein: ASKKPGQGGEQY
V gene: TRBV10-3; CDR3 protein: ATQTGSNQPQH
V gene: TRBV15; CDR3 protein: ATSYRTVATNEKLF
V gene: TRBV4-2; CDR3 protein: ASSQEGLAASTDTQY
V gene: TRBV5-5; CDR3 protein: ASSLTGGRQPYEQY
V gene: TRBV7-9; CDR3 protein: ASSFIGQNSPLH
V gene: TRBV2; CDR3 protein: ASGTSGRLLEQY
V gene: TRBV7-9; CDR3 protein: ASSLGQGSSPLH
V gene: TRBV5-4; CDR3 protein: ASSYDRLGETQY
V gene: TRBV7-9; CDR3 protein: ASSRGRGGPNTGELF
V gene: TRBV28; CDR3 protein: ASSTHGQSYEQY
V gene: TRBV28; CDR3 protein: ASSSPWVGGELF
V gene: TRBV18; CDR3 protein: ASSPPRQGYYGYT
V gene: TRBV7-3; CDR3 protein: ASSLTTGPNTGELF
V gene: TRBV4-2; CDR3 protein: ASSQAPGLGTGELF
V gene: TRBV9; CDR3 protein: ASSPWDSTYNEQF
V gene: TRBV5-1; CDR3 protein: ASSILTGGGGKLF
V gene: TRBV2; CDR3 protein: ASLGTSRSGANVLT
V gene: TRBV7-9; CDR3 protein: ASSLETGLNEKLF
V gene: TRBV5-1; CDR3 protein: ASSPDRDQETQY
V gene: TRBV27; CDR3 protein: ASSSSGTGYGYT
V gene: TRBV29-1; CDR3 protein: SVLPGRANVLT
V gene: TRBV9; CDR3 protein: ASTGRGTNTGELF
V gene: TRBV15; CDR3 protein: ATSVSSGSATGELF
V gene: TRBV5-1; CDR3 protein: ASSTEETQY
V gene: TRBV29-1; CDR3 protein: SVAQSSGNTIY
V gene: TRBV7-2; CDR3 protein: ASSLGGGSYGYT
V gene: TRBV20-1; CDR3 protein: SASFGAAGDQPQH
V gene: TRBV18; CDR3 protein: ASGQGRIEQY
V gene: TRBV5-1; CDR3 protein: ASSLGLAGNSYNEQF
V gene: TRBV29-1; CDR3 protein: SGVTGWEQY
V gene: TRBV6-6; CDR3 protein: ASSYALSEQF
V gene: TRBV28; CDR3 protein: ASSSPGQGIGYT
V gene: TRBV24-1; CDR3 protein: ATRGTGIGELF
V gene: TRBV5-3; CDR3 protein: ARSYRQGAAGYT
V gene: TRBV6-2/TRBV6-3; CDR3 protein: ASSFLGGYTDTQY
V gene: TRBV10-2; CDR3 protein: ASSGGNQPQH
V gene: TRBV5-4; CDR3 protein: ASSVGGGSAKNIQY
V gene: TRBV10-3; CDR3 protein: AISEPKRLAGDTDTQY
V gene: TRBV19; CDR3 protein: ASSPRQVYNEQF
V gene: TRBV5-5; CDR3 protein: ASSLAGREVNEQF
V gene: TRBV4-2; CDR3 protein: ASSPRGASGGVQWRREQF
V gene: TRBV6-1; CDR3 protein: ASSEYRGMNTEAF
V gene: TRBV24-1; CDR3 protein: ATSDPQGNINDEQF